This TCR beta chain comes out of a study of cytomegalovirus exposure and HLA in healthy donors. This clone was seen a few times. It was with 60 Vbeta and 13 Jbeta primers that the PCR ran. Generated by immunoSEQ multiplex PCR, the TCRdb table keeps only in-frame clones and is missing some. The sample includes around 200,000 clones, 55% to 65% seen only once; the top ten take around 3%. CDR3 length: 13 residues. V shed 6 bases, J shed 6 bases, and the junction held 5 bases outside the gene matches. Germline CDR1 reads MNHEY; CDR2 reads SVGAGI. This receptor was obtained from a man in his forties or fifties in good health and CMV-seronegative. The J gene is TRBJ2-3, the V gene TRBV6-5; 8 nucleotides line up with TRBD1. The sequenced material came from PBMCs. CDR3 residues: CASSWGQEDTQYF. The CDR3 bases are TGTGCCAGCAGCTGGGGACAGGAGGATACGCAGTATTTT.